This TCR beta chain is from a study of shared clonotypes between healthy human individuals. General study points: Donor clonotype sharing was expected to depend on sequencing depth. Clonotypes not shared had lower generation probabilities than those common to all four donors.

In the case of this clone: Its antigen is currently unknown.

The germline V and J ends were trimmed by 2 bases and 5 bases, with 12 bases remaining between them. The V gene's germline CDR1 is MNHNY and CDR2 SVGAGI (reference sequence). This CDR3 is 14 amino acids long. Sequencing used immunoSEQ multiplex PCR; TCRdb keeps in-frame clones, though not all of them. The sample consists of 600,000 to 750,000 clones, approximately 77% of them appearing once. Sequenced input: memory CD4+ T cells sorted from blood. As to subset: CD45RA-negative fraction. The sequence was obtained from a woman aged 30 to 39 in good health. V is TRBV6-6 and J is TRBJ2-5; TRBD2 might be the D (7 bases). CDR3 loop: CASSYRGARETQYF. CDR3 bases: TGTGCCAGCAGTTACCGGGGGGCACGGGAGACCCAGTACTTC.